These 29 T cell receptor beta chains originate from one sample sequenced in a study of post-analysis software for immune sequencing data. Whole-study findings and limits: Included in a set of several TRBV segments more frequent in patients than controls were TRBV5-6, TRBV5-1 and TRBV20-1.

These receptors have no known antigen. Built from TCR beta cDNA, the libraries had unique molecular identifiers in them. One entry per CDR3 protein results from TCRdb running MiXCR on the PCR reads. The sample shows 450,000 or so distinct CDR3 sequences, around 40% of them seen only once. Sequences were obtained from blood. These receptors originate from a girl aged 10-17 years with multiple sclerosis.

In DNA form, the CDR3 reads TGTGCCAGCAGTTTTCAGGACAATGAGCAGTTCTTC. It encodes CASSFQDNEQFF. The rearrangement links TRBV12-3 or TRBV12-4 to TRBJ2-1; D not resolved. This CDR3 has 12 residues. Trimming pared 3 bases from V and 5 bases from J, leaving 5 bases between.

This clonotype was seen only a few times. The chain has TRBV7-6 and TRBJ2-7, with D perhaps matching TRBD1 (6 bases). This CDR3 is built from 13 residues. Germline values: CDR1 SGHVS, CDR2 FNYEAQ. Trimming stripped 5 bases from V and 0 bases from J, with 8 bases between. The CDR3 loop reads CASSETGSYEQYF. The CDR3 DNA follows: TGTGCCAGCAGCGAGACAGGCTCCTACGAGCAGTACTTC.

For this clonotype: This could be a read error, since a much larger clone is one nucleotide away. CDR3 amino acids: CSVEGDRRETQYF. The CDR3 nucleotides read TGCAGCGTTGAAGGTGACCGTCGAGAGACCCAGTACTTC. The V call is TRBV29-1, the J call TRBJ2-5; D not certain. This CDR3 is built from 13 residues. The germline V and J ends were trimmed by 1 base and 4 bases, with 10 bases remaining between them. CDR1 is SQVTM, CDR2 ANQGSEA, per germline.

V usage is TRBV5-1 and J usage is TRBJ2-7; TRBD2 aligns across 8 bases. V lost 3 bases and J lost 4; bases outside the gene matches: 6. CDR1 is SGHRS and CDR2 is YFSETQ in the germline V gene. CDR3 length equals 14 residues. CDR3 in amino acids: CASSSSGLGYEQYF. The CDR3, as DNA: TGCGCCAGCAGCTCTAGCGGGTTAGGGTACGAGCAGTACTTC. Complete variable domain (other parts from reference TRBV5-1 and TRBJ2-7): KAGVTQTPRYLIKTRGQQVTLSCSPISGHRSVSWYQQTPGQGLQFLFEYFSETQRNKGNFPGRFSGRQFSNSRSEMNVSTLELGDSALYLCASSSSGLGYEQYFGPGTRLTVT.

This chain links TRBV12-3 or TRBV12-4 with TRBJ1-6; D ambiguous. The CDR3 is made up of 13 amino acids. V lost 3 bases, J lost 8 bases, and 8 bases lay in between. CDR3 DNA sequence: TGTGCCAGCAGTTTCCAGAAGGATTCACCCCTCCACTTT. Encoded protein: CASSFQKDSPLHF.

This clonotype was seen more than once but under ten times. V and J are TRBV10-3 and TRBJ2-1; TRBD2 is a possible D gene (5 bases). Per germline, CDR1 ENHRY and CDR2 SYGVKD. This CDR3 has 16 amino acids. V was shortened by 0 bases and J by 0 bases, with 9 bases between the two germline ends. CDR3 amino acids: CAISESRESSYNEQFF. The CDR3 region has the DNA TGTGCCATCAGTGAGTCGAGGGAGTCCTCCTACAATGAGCAGTTCTTC.

This sequence joins TRBV20-1 and TRBJ2-7; no clear D. V lost 3 bases and J lost 5, with 20 bases in between. Per germline, CDR1 DFQATT and CDR2 SNEGSKA (reference sequence). The CDR3 is made up of 15 amino acids. CDR3 in DNA: TGCAGTGCTAGCCCCCCTCCCAGCAGTATCCACGAGCAGTACTTC. This encodes CSASPPPSSIHEQYF.

This sequence joins TRBV3-1 and TRBJ1-5; D perhaps matches TRBD1 (5 bases). The CDR3 has 16 residues. Trimming removed 1 base at V and 9 bases at J, with 19 bases between. CDR1 and CDR2 (germline): LGHDT, YNNKEL (reference sequence). The CDR3 nucleotides are TGTGCCAGCAGCCAAGGGTTGGGACTCCCGCGTCCGCCCCAGCATTTT. Its translation: CASSQGLGLPRPPQHF.

The genes are TRBV7-4 and TRBJ1-2; D is perhaps TRBD1 (5 bases). The ends were cut back, 2 bases at V and 5 bases at J, with 24 bases in the middle. The V gene's germline CDR1 is SGHVT and CDR2 SQSDAQ. This CDR3 contains 18 residues. The CDR3 loop reads CASSLSGGVLVASYGYTF. The CDR3 DNA reads TGTGCCAGCAGCTTATCCGGGGGGGTTCTCGTAGCTTCATATGGCTACACCTTC.

This sequence joins TRBV28 and TRBJ2-3; TRBD1 matches 9 bases. Trimming removed 3 bases from V and 4 bases from J; junction bases left unmatched: 11. Germline-derived CDR1 and CDR2 are MDHEN and SYDVKM. The CDR3 loop spans 17 amino acids. CDR3 bases: TGTGCCAGCAGTTTGACCGGGACAGGGATAAAGGCAGATACGCAGTATTTT. Encoded protein: CASSLTGTGIKADTQYF.

The V and J genes are TRBV6-5 and TRBJ2-7; no firm D call. Trimming took 1 base from V and 3 from J, leaving 4 bases between them. Per the germline V gene, CDR1 is MNHEY and CDR2 is SVGAGI. CDR3 length: 12 amino acids. For the CDR3, the DNA is TGTGCCAGCAGTTACTTCGGCTACGAGCAGTACTTC. Its translation is CASSYFGYEQYF.

This sequence joins TRBV29-1 and TRBJ2-1, with D unclear. V lost 4 bases to trimming and J lost 10 bases, with 17 bases between them. The CDR3 has 13 residues. Germline lookup yields CDR1 SQVTM and CDR2 ANQGSEA. The CDR3 coding sequence is TGCAGCGTTGTTGGGATCGGTACCTACGAGCAGTTCTTC. Its protein is CSVVGIGTYEQFF.

The chain joins TRBV5-1 to TRBJ2-5; 8 bases map to TRBD1. The CDR3 has 15 amino acids. Looked up from germline, CDR1 is SGHRS and CDR2 is YFSETQ. With V trimmed by 2 bases and J by 1 base, 4 bases remained unmatched. The CDR3 bases are TGCGCCAGCAGCTTCACAGGGGGACCCCAAGAGACCCAGTACTTC. Its translation: CASSFTGGPQETQYF.

V usage is TRBV29-1 and J usage is TRBJ2-4; 7 nucleotides match TRBD1. The DNA end favors TRBJ2-7, so the J call may be wrong. This CDR3 contains 14 residues. In germline, CDR1 is SQVTM, CDR2 ANQGSEA. This CDR3 is CSVDGETGSYEQYF. The DNA of the CDR3 is TGCAGCGTTGACGGAGAGACAGGGTCCTACGAGCAGTACTTC.

The chain recombines TRBV29-1 with TRBJ2-4; D is possibly TRBD1 or TRBD2 (6 bases each). The DNA end favors TRBJ2-7, so the J call may be wrong. Germline V gene data show CDR1 as SQVTM and CDR2 as ANQGSEA. The CDR3 has 14 amino acids. The CDR3 loop reads CSESAGHPFYEQYF. CDR3 nucleotide sequence: TGCAGCGAGTCCGCGGGACACCCTTTCTACGAGCAGTACTTC.

This clonotype was picked up a small number of times. This rearrangement joins TRBV5-1 to TRBJ2-1; 10 bases align to TRBD2. This CDR3 is 16 amino acids long. The junction had 7 bases not matched to a gene; V was cut back by 2 bases and J by 5 bases. The germline CDR1 and CDR2 sequences are SGHRS and YFSETQ. CDR3 sequence reads: CASSFSLAGENNEQFF. The CDR3 nucleotides read TGCGCCAGCAGCTTTTCGCTAGCGGGGGAGAACAATGAGCAGTTCTTC.

The chain recombines TRBV10-2 with TRBJ1-2; D might be TRBD1 (6 bases). The CDR3 is 13 amino acids. Germline V gene sequence: CDR1 WSHSY, CDR2 SAAADI. V lost 7 bases, J lost 8 bases, and 17 bases lay in between. CDR3 in DNA: TGCGCCAGCATAGGGGGGCAGGGATCAGGCTACACCTTC. Translated, it gives CASIGGQGSGYTF.

This clonotype was seen a handful of times. The J gene is TRBJ2-5, the V gene TRBV4-3, with 12 bases that match TRBD2. Looked up from germline, CDR1 is LGHNA and CDR2 is YSLEER. The trim removed 3 bases at V and 2 bases at J, leaving 4 bases unmatched. This CDR3 has 16 residues. The CDR3 spells CASSHGLAGIQETQYF. DNA for the CDR3: TGCGCCAGCAGCCATGGACTAGCGGGAATACAAGAGACCCAGTACTTC.

The chain joins TRBV13 to TRBJ2-7, with 11 bases lining up with TRBD2. With V trimmed by 3 bases and J by 3 bases, 1 base remained unmatched. Germline CDR1 is PRHDT and CDR2 is FYEKMQ (reference sequence). There are 14 residues in the CDR3. The CDR3 nucleotides read TGTGCCAGCAGCTTGACTAGCGGGGTCTACGAGCAGTACTTC. Translated, it gives CASSLTSGVYEQYF.

This clonotype was counted between two and nine times. V gene TRBV10-3 combines with J gene TRBJ2-7; TRBD1 aligns across 9 bases. CDR1 and CDR2 (germline): ENHRY, SYGVKD. J was trimmed by 3 bases and V by 4 bases; bases with no gene match: 16. This CDR3 is 18 amino acids long. CDR3 sequence reads: CAISAGQGPSLTGYEQYF. CDR3 coding DNA: TGTGCCATCAGTGCCGGACAGGGGCCTAGCCTGACGGGCTACGAGCAGTACTTC.

The CDR3 coding sequence is TGCAGCGTCCGTAACAGGGGTTCTGAAGCTTTCTTT. Encoded protein: CSVRNRGSEAFF. The rearrangement joins TRBV29-1 to TRBJ1-1; 7 bases line up with TRBD1. The V segment lost 6 bases and the J segment 6 bases; nucleotides outside the gene matches: 7. The CDR3 totals 12 residues. Germline V gene lookup returns CDR1 SQVTM and CDR2 ANQGSEA.

The CDR3 loop is CASSLDALLAGLSTDTQYF. CDR3 coding DNA: TGTGCCAGCAGCTTAGACGCATTATTAGCGGGACTATCAACAGATACGCAGTATTTT. V is TRBV7-2 and J is TRBJ2-3; 8 bases line up with TRBD2. CDR3 length: 19 amino acids. Trimming at V came to 1 base and at J to 3 bases, leaving 15 bases not matched to a gene. CDR1 is SGHTA and CDR2 is FQGNSA in the germline V gene.

This clonotype was seen more than once but under ten times. V usage is TRBV20-1 and J usage is TRBJ1-5; a weak D match, TRBD1 (6 bases). The V gene's germline CDR1 is DFQATT and CDR2 SNEGSKA (reference sequence). CDR3 size: 15 residues. V lost 0 bases to trimming and J lost 5 bases, with 14 bases between them. The CDR3 DNA reads as TGCAGTGCTAGAGATTATAACAGGGTAGATCAGCCCCAGCATTTT. Residues: CSARDYNRVDQPQHF.

The rearrangement links TRBV25-1 to TRBJ2-1, with 7 bases fitting TRBD1. The J segment lost 6 bases and the V segment lost 4 bases, leaving 3 bases of the junction unmatched. The CDR3 runs to 13 residues. Germline values: CDR1 MGHDK, CDR2 SYGVNS. The CDR3 coding sequence is TGTGCCAGCAGTGGGACAGGTAGCAATGAGCAGTTCTTC. This sequence encodes CASSGTGSNEQFF.

This clonotype occurred a few times. The V and J genes are TRBV27 and TRBJ2-1, with a possible D match to TRBD1 (6 bases). V lost 3 bases, J lost 6 bases, and 9 bases lay in between. CDR1 and CDR2 from the germline V gene are MNHEY and SMNVEV (reference sequence). The CDR3 consists of 13 residues. CDR3 protein: CASSFYRVNEQFF. The CDR3 nucleotides read TGTGCCAGCAGTTTTTACAGGGTCAATGAGCAGTTCTTC.

Only a few counts were recorded for this clonotype. The chain couples TRBV6-2 or TRBV6-3 to TRBJ2-2; possible D gene TRBD1, 6 bases. Between the trimmed V and J ends, which lost 6 bases and 5 bases, there was a span of 16 bases. Germline CDR1 reads MNHEY; CDR2 reads SVGEGT. The CDR3 sequence is 15 residues long. The CDR3 bases are TGTGCCAGCAGCAAACGCCCGGACAGTACCGGGGAGCTGTTTTTT. Translation: CASSKRPDSTGELFF.

The gene calls are TRBV2 and TRBJ2-3; tentative D call: TRBD2 (5 bases). The V end lost 2 bases, the J end lost 0 bases, and 6 bases lay between the germline ends. CDR1 and CDR2 (germline): SNHLY, FYNNEI. This CDR3 is 14 amino acids long. CDR3 sequence (DNA): TGTGCCAGCAGTGAACGGGGAAGCACAGATACGCAGTATTTT. Translation gives CASSERGSTDTQYF.

This clonotype was seen a few times. V is TRBV3-1 and J is TRBJ2-1; 12 nucleotides match TRBD2. The CDR3 consists of 16 residues. Germline values: CDR1 LGHDT, CDR2 YNNKEL (reference sequence). The ends lost 3 bases at V and 6 bases at J; junction bases unmatched: 6. The chain's CDR3 is CASSQVLLAGGNEQFF. In nucleotides, the CDR3 is TGTGCCAGCAGCCAGGTACTACTAGCGGGAGGCAATGAGCAGTTCTTC.

The chain carries TRBV28 and TRBJ2-4, with TRBD1 matching 8 bases. This CDR3 is built from 12 residues. V trimming: 6 bases; J trimming: 13 bases; junction bases outside the gene matches: 8. Germline lookup yields CDR1 MDHEN and CDR2 SYDVKM. The CDR3 loop reads CASSAPGQGQYF. In DNA form, the CDR3 reads TGTGCCAGCAGCGCCCCTGGACAGGGACAGTACTTC.